This is a list of T cell receptor beta chains from one sample in a study of blood T cell repertoires in COVID-19. The repertoire was sequenced with immunoSEQ multiplex PCR; TCRdb's copy has only in-frame clones and lacks some. The sample records 250,000 to 300,000 clones, 85% to 90% being singletons. Sequenced: peripheral blood. The receptors come from a man between 18 and 29 years old with active or convalescent COVID-19. The CDR3 runs from the conserved cysteine through the conserved F or W. A D gene is named only where the DNA matches it firmly. Expanded clones get a size class; other rows say once, few or many, or leave the size out.

clone_size j_call v_call d_call cdr3_nt cdr3_aa
NA TRBJ1-6 TRBV29-1 NA TGCAGCGTTGCCGGGGGACCTAATTCACCCCTCCACTTT CSVAGGPNSPLHF
NA TRBJ1-1 TRBV5-4 NA TGTGCCAGCAGCTTTGGGGGGATGGAAGCTTTCTTT CASSFGGMEAFF
NA TRBJ2-5 TRBV29-1 NA TGCAGCTCGCGACAGGACCAAGAGACCCAGTACTTC CSSRQDQETQYF
NA TRBJ2-1 TRBV23-1 NA TGCGCCAGCAGTCCCCCTGGACAGCGCGATGAGCAGTTCTTC CASSPPGQRDEQFF
few TRBJ1-3 TRBV7-2 TRBD1 TGTGCCAGCAGCTGGGGACAGGGGACGGGAAACACCATATATTTT CASSWGQGTGNTIYF
NA TRBJ2-3 TRBV24-1 TRBD2 TGTGCCACCAGTGATCGGCCTAGCGGGAGAATAGATACGCAGTATTTT CATSDRPSGRIDTQYF
NA TRBJ1-2 TRBV11-3 NA TGTGCCAGCAGCTTAGGCGGAGACTATGGCTACACCTTC CASSLGGDYGYTF
once TRBJ2-7 TRBV24-1 NA TGTGCCACCAGTGACCCAGCACAGGGATACTACGAGCAGTACTTC CATSDPAQGYYEQYF
NA TRBJ2-5 TRBV29-1 NA TGCAGCGTTGTTCCGGGTTATAATCATGAGACCCAGTACTTC CSVVPGYNHETQYF
once TRBJ2-5 TRBV29-1 TRBD1 TGCAGCGTTGAATGGGACAGGGATGAGACCCAGTACTTC CSVEWDRDETQYF
NA TRBJ2-3 TRBV10-1 TRBD1 TGCGCCAGCAGCCGGGACAGGTACACAGATACGCAGTATTTT CASSRDRYTDTQYF
few TRBJ2-5 TRBV29-1 TRBD2 TGCAGCGTACAAAGACTAGCGCAGTACCAAGAGACCCAGTACTTC CSVQRLAQYQETQYF
NA TRBJ2-5 TRBV11-3 TRBD2 TGTGCCAGCAGCAAAGGACTAGGCGGGAAGTACCAAGAGACCCAGTACTTC CASSKGLGGKYQETQYF
NA TRBJ2-4 TRBV5-5 NA TGTGCCAGCAGCTACGTGGCGGACGGGGGCAAAAACATTCAGTACTTC CASSYVADGGKNIQYF
NA TRBJ2-1 TRBV9 NA TGTGCCAGCAGCGTCGGGGGGCGGTCCTACAATGAGCAGTTCTTC CASSVGGRSYNEQFF
few TRBJ2-7 TRBV5-1 NA TGCGCCAGCAGCTTGGCCCTCGCAGGGGTTGCGTACGAGCAGTACTTC CASSLALAGVAYEQYF
NA TRBJ1-5 TRBV6-1 TRBD1 TGTGCCAGCAGAGGACAGGGGGTCGGTCAGCCCCAGCATTTT CASRGQGVGQPQHF
NA TRBJ1-1 TRBV18 NA TGTGCCAGCTCGCGGGGGGAGAACACTGAAGCTTTCTTT CASSRGENTEAFF
NA TRBJ1-1 TRBV5-4 NA TGTGCCAGCAGCTTCCGGGAATGGAACACTGAAGCTTTCTTT CASSFREWNTEAFF
NA TRBJ1-5 TRBV5-6 NA TGTGCCAGCAGCTTTCGGGATCAGCCCCAGCATTTT CASSFRDQPQHF
NA TRBJ1-2 TRBV5-1 NA TGCGCCAGCAGCCCCAGCGATGTCTTCGGCTACACCTTC CASSPSDVFGYTF
NA TRBJ1-6 TRBV6-9 NA TGTGCCAGCAGTTATTTCTGTCATGGTCAGGATGAGAATTCACCCCTCCACTTT CASSYFCHGQDENSPLHF
NA TRBJ2-1 TRBV7-6 TRBD2 TGTGCCAGCAGCCTACCCGGGGGGGCGACGAATGAGCAGTTCTTC CASSLPGGATNEQFF
NA TRBJ1-2 TRBV9 NA TGTGCCAGCAGCCCACGGGGAAACTATGGCTACACCTTC CASSPRGNYGYTF
NA TRBJ2-7 TRBV27 NA TGTGCCAGCAGTGATGGCCAGACGGGAACCTACGAGCAGTACTTC CASSDGQTGTYEQYF
NA TRBJ2-7 TRBV6-5 NA TGTGCCAGCATAGATGACTCCCCCTACGAGCAGTACTTC CASIDDSPYEQYF
NA TRBJ2-7 TRBV2 TRBD2 TGTGCCAGCGAAGGACTAGCTAGGGAGCAGTACTTC CASEGLAREQYF
NA TRBJ2-5 TRBV15 NA TGTGCCACCAGCAGAGTCCAGGGAGAGACCCAGTACTTC CATSRVQGETQYF
NA TRBJ2-2 TRBV29-1 NA TGCAGCGTTGCCGACAGTCCGAACACCGGGGAGCTGTTTTTT CSVADSPNTGELFF
NA TRBJ2-7 TRBV27 TRBD2 TGTGCCAGCGGGTCGGGGGGCTCCTACGAGCAGTACTTC CASGSGGSYEQYF
NA TRBJ2-1 TRBV7-3 NA TGTGCCAGCAGCTTCGCGGGGACGGGGAATGAGCAGTTCTTC CASSFAGTGNEQFF
once TRBJ2-4 TRBV5-4 NA TGTGCCAGCAGCTATATAGGGGATGTAGGAGAGTACTTC CASSYIGDVGEYF
NA TRBJ1-2 TRBV27 NA TGTGCCAGCAGTTTAGGAGGGAGTTATGGCTACACCTTC CASSLGGSYGYTF
once TRBJ2-6 TRBV6-1 NA TGTGCCAGCAGTGACAGGTCAAAGGTGGCCAACGTCCTGACTTTC CASSDRSKVANVLTF
NA TRBJ2-1 TRBV11-2 TRBD2 TGTGCCAGCAGTCCCCTGGGCGGGAGTCCCTACAATGAGCAGTTCTTC CASSPLGGSPYNEQFF
NA TRBJ1-2 TRBV5-4 NA TGTGCCAGCAGCGGAGCAGGACTCGGTGGCCACACCTTC CASSGAGLGGHTF
few TRBJ2-1 TRBV5-4 NA TGTGCCAGCAGCTTCCGACTAGTTGTAGCCTTGGATGAGCAGTTCTTC CASSFRLVVALDEQFF
NA TRBJ1-4 TRBV5-5 NA TGTGCCAGCAACCAGGTTGGGGGCGAAAAACTGTTTTTT CASNQVGGEKLFF
NA TRBJ1-1 TRBV14 TRBD1 TGTGCCAGCAGCCCCCTCAAGGGGGCCGAGAACACTGAAGCTTTCTTT CASSPLKGAENTEAFF
NA TRBJ2-1 TRBV4-2 NA TGTGCCAGCAGCGAAGGGGGAGAGTATGAGCAGTTCTTC CASSEGGEYEQFF
NA TRBJ2-7 TRBV5-5 TRBD2 TGTGCCAGCAGCGCGTTGGGGCTAGCGGGAGGTTACGAGCAGTACTTC CASSALGLAGGYEQYF
NA TRBJ1-5 TRBV19 NA TGTGCCGGATCCCGGGAGTTCAATCAGCCCCAGCATTTT CAGSREFNQPQHF